One sample yielded the 9 T cell receptor beta chains listed below, sequenced in a study of blood T cell repertoires in COVID-19. TCRdb keeps only in-frame clones here, not all; method: immunoSEQ multiplex PCR. The data show under 150,000 clones, with around 83% seen just once and under 6% held by the top ten. The sample taken for sequencing was peripheral blood. Source of these receptors: a man at least 80 years old with active or convalescent COVID-19.

The chain joins TRBV2 to TRBJ2-5; D remains unclear. CDR1 is SNHLY and CDR2 is FYNNEI in the germline V gene. The CDR3 sequence is 13 residues long. V shed 2 bases and J shed 5 bases, with 9 bases lying between them. CDR3 nucleotide sequence: TGTGCCAGCAGTGAACCCCCCGGGGAGACCCAGTACTTC. It is translated as CASSEPPGETQYF.

On this clone: Different DNA sequences within this sample yield the same CDR3. This sequence joins TRBV6-6 and TRBJ1-5; D is undetermined. CDR3 size: 14 residues. Trimming shortened V by 2 bases and J by 2 bases, and 7 bases separated the two germline ends. The germline gives CDR1 MNHNY, CDR2 SVGAGI (reference sequence). CDR3 sequence (DNA): TGTGCCAGCAGTTACCCCGAGGGCAATCAGCCCCAGCATTTT. Amino acids: CASSYPEGNQPQHF.

This clone was seen just once. The chain is built from TRBV11-2 and TRBJ2-6; 9 bases line up with TRBD1. The CDR3 is 18 residues long. CDR1 and CDR2 (germline): SGHAT, FQNNGV. The V and J ends lost 4 bases and 2 bases, in that order; junction bases with no gene match: 9. The CDR3 protein is CASSSAGTGSAGANVLTF. As DNA, the CDR3 is TGTGCCAGCAGCTCGGCCGGGACAGGGTCAGCTGGGGCCAACGTCCTGACTTTC.

The chain combines TRBV7-6 with TRBJ2-5, with 7 bases matching TRBD2. This CDR3 spans 13 amino acids. Germline CDR1 is SGHVS and CDR2 is FNYEAQ. The J segment lost 6 bases and the V segment lost 3 bases, leaving 4 bases of the junction unmatched. The CDR3 nucleotides are TGTGCCAGCAGCTTGGGGGGGGAAAAGACCCAGTACTTC. Translated: CASSLGGEKTQYF.

The CDR3 loop reads CASSAVSREQYF. The DNA for the CDR3 is TGTGCCAGCAGTGCCGTGTCGAGGGAGCAGTACTTC. The rearrangement links TRBV6-2 or TRBV6-3 to TRBJ2-7; unclear D gene. This CDR3 is 12 amino acids long. Germline V CDR1 and CDR2: MNHEY, SVGEGT. The V end was cut by 5 bases, the J end by 7 bases, with 12 bases between.

J is TRBJ1-5 and V is TRBV4-2; D ambiguous. The CDR3 spans 14 residues. Trimming removed 0 bases from V and 7 bases from J, with 10 bases in between. Germline CDR1 is LGHNA and CDR2 is YNFKEQ. The CDR3 nucleotides read TGTGCCAGCAGCCAAGACCGGGATTGGCAGCCCCAGCATTTT. Translated: CASSQDRDWQPQHF.

This clone was observed a handful of times. The chain links TRBV5-1 to TRBJ2-5, with 8 bases identical to TRBD1. Germline V gene sequence: CDR1 SGHRS, CDR2 YFSETQ. The CDR3 covers 13 residues. V lost 5 bases and J lost 4; bases outside the gene matches: 4. CDR3 in amino acids: CASSYGQGETQYF. CDR3 DNA sequence: TGCGCCAGCAGTTACGGACAGGGAGAGACCCAGTACTTC.

DNA of the CDR3: TGTGCCAGCAGCCGACCGGGACAGGGGGACACTGAAGCTTTCTTT. Encoded protein: CASSRPGQGDTEAFF. V and J are TRBV5-4 and TRBJ1-1; 11 positions agree with TRBD1. Germline V gene data show CDR1 as SGHNT and CDR2 as YYREEE (reference sequence). V gave up 4 bases and J gave up 3 bases; unmatched junction bases: 5. The CDR3 covers 15 residues.

The chain carries TRBV19 and TRBJ2-1; 9 bases are a match to TRBD2. Germline loops: CDR1 LNHDA, CDR2 SQIVND (reference sequence). CDR3 length equals 18 residues. Trimming at V came to 2 bases and at J to 0 bases, leaving 8 bases not matched to a gene. The CDR3 DNA is TGTGCCAGTAGTATAATGGGCGGGGGGGACAGCTCCTACAATGAGCAGTTCTTC. Encoded protein: CASSIMGGGDSSYNEQFF.